What follows is one T cell receptor (beta chain) and its context. Its antigen remains unknown. This specimen comes from a study of beta chain features in type 1 diabetes. Whole-study findings and limits: Unsettled here was the matter of whether HLA type influences TCRB rearrangement. Researchers reported that naive, central memory and Treg TCRB repertoires appeared more similar in patients than in healthy donors. The cDNA sequencing approach could over-represent high-TCR-expressing cells. Across all four CD4+ subsets, people with type 1 diabetes showed modestly shorter TCRB CDR3s.

What was sequenced were expressed TCRB transcripts, since all of the isolated RNA had been reverse transcribed. Some clones are missing from TCRdb's copy, which holds only in-frame ones; the method was immunoSEQ multiplex PCR. The data contain 200,000 to 300,000 clones, 13% to 15% of them singletons. The V end lost 0 bases, the J end lost 1 base, and 6 bases lay between the germline ends. The V gene's germline CDR1 is SGDLS and CDR2 YYNGEE. The CDR3 is 14 amino acids. The sequenced sample was naive CD4+ T cells from blood. This chain connects TRBV9 to TRBJ2-3; D unclear. This clonotype was sampled from a woman aged 40-49 years in good health. The CDR3 sequence is CASSVVSRTDTQYF. The CDR3 DNA reads as TGTGCCAGCAGCGTAGTCTCCCGCACAGATACGCAGTATTTT.